This T cell receptor delta chain is from a study of Vδ1+ human thymocytes. Study findings and constraints: In the thymus, TRG and TRD repertoires looked highly polyclonal with Gaussian CDR3 lengths. Many TRG clonotypes were shared between donors; TRD repertoires were essentially private.

The sorted cells were CD3+ Vdelta1+ Vdelta2- thymocytes from alphabeta-depleted thymus. The CDR3 consists of 14 residues. Germline CDR1 reads GEAIGNYY; CDR2 reads EKD. V lost 0 bases and J 9 bases, leaving 8 bases between the germline ends. The template was reverse-transcribed extracted RNA. CDR3 amplicons came from multiplex PCR with pooled V-gene forward and constant-region reverse primers. TCRdb called clones from the multiplex PCR reads again using CATT. The table shows roughly 55,000 delta-chain clones, with more than 15% occurring only once. This clone was counted only a few times. What it binds is not known.

The sample taken for sequencing was Vdelta1+ gamma-delta thymocytes from the thymus. As for subset: FACS-sorted CD3+ TCRalphabeta- TCRVdelta1+ TCRVdelta2- thymocytes. The TCR was taken from a boy younger than two who had congenital heart surgery. The genes are TRDV2 and TRDJ3; D gene unclear. CDR3 in DNA: TGTGCCTGTGACACCCACAGGAGCACCCGACAGATGTTTTTC. Amino acids: CACDTHRSTRQMFF.